The 28 T cell receptor beta chains below come from one sample, sequenced in a study of CD8+ T cells in alopecia areata listed by TCRdb under 2018. Library method: the immunoSEQ multiplex PCR assay. RNA was extracted from all samples and reverse transcribed into cDNA, which served as template for TCR sequencing. The table comes from immuneACCESS by way of TCRdb, which keeps in-frame sequences with V and J called. Part of the clones is missing from these tables; in studies checked, under half for an unresolved V gene and the rest for unknown reasons. The sample table holds about 42,000 clones, of which about 71% were seen once. Jointly, the top ten make up about 21% of the sample. The sample's time point, from its label and the paper: around 4 weeks on oral tofacitinib. In the paper's terms, the treatment or condition label means: oral pan-JAK inhibitor, 5-10 mg twice daily. This specimen was CD8+ T cells sorted from blood, taken at week 4, from a patient treated with tofacitinib. These receptors were collected from a human donor with alopecia areata.

This clone has a count of ten or more. The rearrangement joins TRBV7-9 to TRBJ1-1, with D possibly being TRBD1 (5 bases). V dropped 6 bases and J dropped 2 bases, with 10 bases sitting between them. CDR1 is SEHNR and CDR2 is FQNEAQ in the germline V gene (reference sequence). The CDR3 spans 13 residues. The CDR3: CASRRDPNTEAFF. The CDR3 region has the DNA TGTGCCAGCAGGCGGGACCCCAACACTGAAGCTTTCTTT.

The V and J genes are TRBV29-1 and TRBJ1-1, with 9 bases fitting TRBD1. V shed 8 bases, J shed 1 base, and the junction held 8 bases outside the gene matches. This CDR3 has 14 residues. Germline-derived CDR1 and CDR2 are SQVTM and ANQGSEA. The CDR3 region has the DNA TGCAGCTTACAGGGGGCAATCGGGAACACTGAAGCTTTCTTT. Translation: CSLQGAIGNTEAFF.

This chain connects TRBV7-2 to TRBJ2-7; D is uncertain. There are 13 residues in the CDR3. Germline V gene lookup returns CDR1 SGHTA and CDR2 FQGNSA. The V end was cut by 5 bases, the J end by 0 bases, with 8 bases between. CDR3 protein: CASSRANSYEQYF. The CDR3 DNA follows: TGTGCCAGCAGCCGAGCAAACTCCTACGAGCAGTACTTC.

The chain has TRBV29-1 and TRBJ2-7; possibly TRBD2 for D (5 bases). CDR1 and CDR2 from the germline V gene are SQVTM and ANQGSEA. This CDR3 spans 12 amino acids. Trimming left V 3 bases short and J 4 bases short, with 10 bases between. The CDR3 DNA is TGCAGCGTTGATGAGGGTCGGTACGAGCAGTACTTC. The encoded protein is CSVDEGRYEQYF.

The V and J genes are TRBV29-1 and TRBJ2-7; TRBD2 is a possible D gene (6 bases). The V gene lost 4 bases and the J gene lost 4 bases, with 14 bases spanning the gap. Per germline, CDR1 SQVTM and CDR2 ANQGSEA. There are 13 residues in the CDR3. The CDR3 coding sequence is TGCAGCGTTGTGACGGGGGAAATGTACGAGCAGTACTTC. Translated: CSVVTGEMYEQYF.

This rearrangement joins TRBV6-5 to TRBJ2-5; no definite D call. CDR1 and CDR2 from the germline V gene are MNHEY and SVGAGI. V shed 10 bases and J shed 4 bases, with 16 bases lying between them. The CDR3 extends over 13 amino acids. The CDR3 region is CATNNRGGETQYF. The CDR3 coding sequence is TGTGCCACCAACAACAGAGGTGGAGAGACCCAGTACTTC.

This chain joins TRBV27 and TRBJ1-2, with D maybe TRBD1 (5 bases). V was clipped by 3 bases and J by 6 bases, with 11 bases between them. CDR3 size: 13 residues. Germline lookup yields CDR1 MNHEY and CDR2 SMNVEV (reference sequence). CDR3 sequence reads: CASSFGQGDGYTF. The CDR3 nucleotides read TGTGCCAGCAGTTTCGGTCAGGGAGATGGCTACACCTTC.

The chain recombines TRBV7-9 with TRBJ2-1; 14 positions match TRBD2. Germline trimming cut 6 bases from V and 1 base from J; bases unmatched to any gene: 8. CDR1 SEHNR and CDR2 FQNEAQ come from the germline V gene (reference sequence). CDR3 size: 18 residues. The chain's CDR3 is CASSSTSGGARSYNEQFF. The CDR3 DNA reads as TGTGCCAGCAGTTCGACTAGCGGGGGGGCAAGGTCCTACAATGAGCAGTTCTTC.

By share, this clone ranks as medium-sized. The sample contains more than one DNA sequence encoding this CDR3. This chain joins TRBV14 and TRBJ1-1; D uncertain. Trimming stripped 1 base from V and 7 bases from J, with 1 base between. Germline CDR1 SGHDN, CDR2 FVKESK. CDR3 length equals 10 residues. The CDR3 DNA sequence: TGTGCCAGCAGCCAAGGTGAAGCTTTCTTT. Translating gives CASSQGEAFF.

This clone was found a few times. V usage is TRBV29-1 and J usage is TRBJ2-3; D unclear. Germline V gene lookup returns CDR1 SQVTM and CDR2 ANQGSEA. There are 13 residues in the CDR3. V dropped 4 bases and J dropped 2 bases, with 10 bases sitting between them. The DNA for the CDR3 is TGCAGCGTTGTACCACAGAACACAGATACGCAGTATTTT. This sequence encodes CSVVPQNTDTQYF.

CDR3 loop: CASSPVTGSQPQHF. For the CDR3, the DNA is TGCGCCAGCAGTCCGGTGACAGGAAGCCAGCCCCAGCATTTT. The chain joins TRBV23-1 to TRBJ1-5; a possible D gene is TRBD1 (6 bases). TRBV23-1 counts as an open reading frame of uncertain function. The CDR3 sequence is 14 residues long. Trimming removed 4 bases from V and 7 bases from J, with 14 bases in between.

The CDR3 sequence: CASRPRDGGTDTQYF. CDR3 sequence (DNA): TGTGCCAGCAGACCCAGGGATGGGGGCACAGATACGCAGTATTTT. The rearrangement joins TRBV25-1 to TRBJ2-3; TRBD1 might be the D (5 bases). This CDR3 spans 15 amino acids. The V end was cut by 6 bases, the J end by 1 base, with 14 bases between. The germline V gene encodes CDR1 MGHDK and CDR2 SYGVNS. Filled out from reference TRBV25-1 and TRBJ2-3, the complete variable domain reads EADIYQTPRYLVIGTGKKITLECSQTMGHDKMYWYQQDPGMELHLIHYSYGVNSTEKGDLSSESTVSRIRTEHFPLTLESARPSHTSQYLCASRPRDGGTDTQYFGPGTRLTVL.

In its sample, this clone was seen many times. V usage is TRBV27 and J usage is TRBJ2-1; 10 nucleotides match TRBD2. Trimming took 5 bases from V and 8 from J; bases not matched to a gene: 12. CDR1 is MNHEY, CDR2 SMNVEV, per germline (reference sequence). The CDR3 loop spans 16 amino acids. The CDR3 DNA reads as TGTGCCAGCAGTCTGAGCAAGCGGGGGGGCCGGTATGAGCAGTTCTTC. This gives the protein CASSLSKRGGRYEQFF.

This clone was detected a few times. The V and J genes are TRBV30 and TRBJ1-2; D perhaps matches TRBD1 (5 bases). Looked up from germline, CDR1 is GTSNPN and CDR2 is SVGIG (reference sequence). V lost 0 bases, J lost 14 bases, and 13 bases lay in between. This CDR3 has 11 amino acids. The CDR3 spells CAWSVSGSPTF. CDR3 DNA sequence: TGTGCCTGGAGTGTCTCAGGGAGTCCAACCTTC.

The chain recombines TRBV7-2 with TRBJ1-1; D ambiguous. The CDR3 extends over 13 amino acids. Germline lookup yields CDR1 SGHTA and CDR2 FQGNSA. V was shortened by 5 bases and J by 7 bases, with 14 bases between the two germline ends. The CDR3 sequence is CASSPNGGIEAFF. CDR3 DNA sequence: TGTGCCAGCAGCCCCAATGGAGGAATTGAAGCTTTCTTT.

This chain connects TRBV10-3 to TRBJ1-1, with D perhaps matching TRBD1 (6 bases). V was trimmed by 3 bases and J by 2 bases, leaving 10 bases between them. Germline V gene lookup returns CDR1 ENHRY and CDR2 SYGVKD. The CDR3 loop spans 14 amino acids. The CDR3 sequence is CAISDRDTNTEAFF. In DNA, the CDR3 is TGTGCCATCAGTGATAGGGACACAAACACTGAAGCTTTCTTT.

The V call is TRBV6-7, the J call TRBJ1-2; D is unresolved. TRBV6-7 is an open reading frame, and its role is uncertain. Trimming cost V 6 bases and J 2 bases, with 7 bases left between them. This CDR3 is 12 amino acids long. CDR3 sequence (DNA): TGTGCCAGCAGGGGCAGAAACTATGGCTACACCTTC. Protein sequence: CASRGRNYGYTF.

A remark on this clone: One end of the junction does not line up with germline, which may come from a read error. This chain uses TRBV29-1 with TRBJ2-1; 8 bases match TRBD2. Germline V gene data show CDR1 as SQVTM and CDR2 as ANQGSEA. The length of the CDR3 is 11 residues. The CDR3, as DNA: TGCAGCGTCCCCGGGGGGGGGCAGACGCTCTTC. This translates into CSVPGGGQTLF.

This clone occurred a few times. The chain uses TRBV2 and TRBJ1-1, with 11 nucleotides matching TRBD1. This CDR3 is 17 amino acids long. Trimming removed 6 bases from V and 1 base from J; junction bases left unmatched: 10. Germline loops: CDR1 SNHLY, CDR2 FYNNEI. The CDR3 DNA is TGTGCCAGCAGGAAGGGGACAGGGGGGCTTAAGAACACTGAAGCTTTCTTT. Residues: CASRKGTGGLKNTEAFF.

The V and J genes are TRBV29-1 and TRBJ2-1; no clear D gene. This CDR3 has 13 residues. The V end was cut by 1 base, the J end by 10 bases, with 14 bases between. CDR1 SQVTM and CDR2 ANQGSEA come from the germline V gene. The CDR3 DNA is TGCAGCGTTGAAGGTCCGAGCGTAGGGGAGCAGTTCTTC. It translates to CSVEGPSVGEQFF.

The rearrangement uses TRBV6-5 and TRBJ1-5; 10 positions agree with TRBD1. V shed 4 bases, J shed 5 bases, and the junction held 5 bases outside the gene matches. CDR3 length: 15 amino acids. Looked up from germline, CDR1 is MNHEY and CDR2 is SVGAGI. CDR3: CASSLTGTGDQPQHF. The CDR3, as DNA: TGTGCCAGCAGTTTAACCGGGACAGGGGATCAGCCCCAGCATTTT.

This chain connects TRBV7-8 to TRBJ2-3, with D perhaps matching TRBD1 (6 bases). V dropped 2 bases and J dropped 6 bases, with 15 bases sitting between them. Germline lookup yields CDR1 SGHVS and CDR2 FQNEAQ. This CDR3 is built from 15 residues. Written as DNA, the CDR3 is TGTGCCAGCAGCTTAACAGGGTTCGGGGCGGATACGCAGTATTTT. Translating it yields CASSLTGFGADTQYF. The variable domain in full, with the rest retrieved from reference TRBV7-8 and TRBJ2-3, is GAGVSQSPRYKVAKRGQDVALRCDPISGHVSLFWYQQALGQGPEFLTYFQNEAQLDKSGLPSDRFFAERPEGSVSTLKIQRTQQEDSAVYLCASSLTGFGADTQYFGPGTRLTVL.

The chain combines TRBV4-3 with TRBJ1-2; 8 bases align to TRBD1. This CDR3 is 15 amino acids long. Germline assignment: CDR1 LGHNA and CDR2 YSLEER. With V trimmed by 1 base and J by 6 bases, 7 bases remained unmatched. The DNA for the CDR3 is TGCGCCAGCAGCCAAGCCCCAGGGGGCGGAGATGGCTACACCTTC. Protein product: CASSQAPGGGDGYTF.

The rearrangement links TRBV7-9 to TRBJ2-7, with D perhaps TRBD2 (6 bases). CDR3 length equals 12 residues. Germline assignment: CDR1 SEHNR and CDR2 FQNEAQ (reference sequence). Deletions cut 4 bases from V and 5 bases from J, with 9 bases between. The CDR3 region is CASSSWGDEQYF. In DNA, the CDR3 is TGTGCCAGCAGCTCTTGGGGGGACGAGCAGTACTTC.

The chain uses TRBV29-1 and TRBJ2-7; no clear D. The V gene's germline CDR1 is SQVTM and CDR2 ANQGSEA. V lost 2 bases and J lost 5, with 10 bases in between. The CDR3 runs to 12 residues. The CDR3 region has the DNA TGCAGCGTTGAAAGGCGTGGTAACGAGCAGTACTTC. Translating gives CSVERRGNEQYF.

This clone was found a few times. The rearrangement uses TRBV29-1 and TRBJ2-1; no clear D gene. This CDR3 has 13 residues. Germline lookup yields CDR1 SQVTM and CDR2 ANQGSEA. Trimming removed 5 bases from V and 9 bases from J, with 17 bases in between. This chain's CDR3 is CSVPGRYPGEQFF. CDR3 DNA: TGCAGCGTTCCGGGTCGGTACCCCGGTGAGCAGTTCTTC.

The chain uses TRBV29-1 and TRBJ2-3, with TRBD2 identical over 9 bases. This CDR3 has 14 amino acids. Germline V gene lookup returns CDR1 SQVTM and CDR2 ANQGSEA. V lost 6 bases and J lost 4; bases outside the gene matches: 8. DNA of the CDR3: TGCAGCGTAATAGCGGCGGGGGGGGCAGATACGCAGTATTTT. It translates to CSVIAAGGADTQYF.

The V gene is TRBV29-1, the J gene TRBJ1-2; tentatively, D is TRBD1 (5 bases). CDR3 size: 11 residues. Trimming took off 0 bases at V and 8 bases at J, with 7 bases between the two ends. The V gene's germline CDR1 is SQVTM and CDR2 ANQGSEA. The CDR3 protein is CSVEDRAGYTF. CDR3 bases: TGCAGCGTTGAAGACAGGGCCGGCTACACCTTC.